Listed here are 27 T cell receptor beta chains from one sample, sequenced in a study of blood T cell repertoires in COVID-19. Profiling relied on immunoSEQ multiplex PCR, and the TCRdb table lists in-frame clones only, not all of them. The table has about 460,000 clones, more than 85% seen once. What was sequenced was PBMCs or T cells enriched from blood (not recorded which). These receptor sequences come from a woman aged 55-70 years who had recovered from COVID-19.

With respect to this clone: Distinct nucleotide sequences in the sample also encode this CDR3. The chain has TRBV9 and TRBJ1-2; TRBD1 matches at 7 bases. This CDR3 has 15 residues. The J segment lost 0 bases and the V segment lost 0 bases, leaving 2 bases of the junction unmatched. The germline V gene encodes CDR1 SGDLS and CDR2 YYNGEE. The CDR3 nucleotides read TGTGCCAGCAGCGTAGGGGACAGTCCTAACTATGGCTACACCTTC. Translation gives CASSVGDSPNYGYTF.

This chain's CDR3 is CASSSPSRQGAQSSYNSPLHF. In DNA, the CDR3 is TGTGCCAGCAGTTCCCCCTCCCGCCAGGGGGCTCAGAGCTCCTATAATTCACCCCTCCACTTT. The chain couples TRBV27 to TRBJ1-6; 8 bases agree with TRBD1. Germline CDR1 reads MNHEY; CDR2 reads SMNVEV (reference sequence). V lost 4 bases and J lost 0; bases outside the gene matches: 17. CDR3 size: 21 residues.

The rearrangement links TRBV7-2 to TRBJ1-1; no firm D call. This CDR3 comprises 15 residues. V was trimmed by 5 bases and J by 1 base, leaving 14 bases between them. The germline gives CDR1 SGHTA, CDR2 FQGNSA. DNA for the CDR3: TGTGCCAGCAGCCTGCAATCGACTGAGAACACTGAAGCTTTCTTT. It yields the protein CASSLQSTENTEAFF.

The chain carries TRBV5-1 and TRBJ1-1, with a weak D call TRBD1 (5 bases). CDR1 and CDR2 from the germline V gene are SGHRS and YFSETQ. V was cut by 2 bases and J by 0 bases, with 14 bases left in between. The CDR3 is made up of 16 amino acids. CDR3 coding DNA: TGCGCCAGCAGCTTCAAGACAGAACCTATGAACACTGAAGCTTTCTTT. Encoded protein: CASSFKTEPMNTEAFF.

This clone was seen a single time. The chain is built from TRBV4-1 and TRBJ2-1, with 8 bases lining up with TRBD1. The germline CDR1 and CDR2 sequences are MGHRA and YSYEKL. The CDR3 is 16 residues long. After removal of 0 bases from V and 9 bases from J, the junction contained 10 bases not matched to a gene. The chain's CDR3 is CASSQDRQGRFGEQFF. In nucleotides, the CDR3 is TGCGCCAGCAGCCAAGACCGACAGGGGAGGTTTGGTGAGCAGTTCTTC.

The V call is TRBV2, the J call TRBJ2-7; 13 bases agree with TRBD2. The CDR3 has 14 residues. V gave up 8 bases and J gave up 7 bases; unmatched junction bases: 8. Germline V CDR1 and CDR2: SNHLY, FYNNEI. The CDR3 bases are TGTGCCAGCGACAAACCGGGACTAGCGGGGGAGCAGTACTTC. It translates to CASDKPGLAGEQYF.

V is TRBV5-4 and J is TRBJ2-3; 9 positions agree with TRBD2. The ends lost 1 base at V and 2 bases at J; junction bases unmatched: 5. Germline lookup yields CDR1 SGHNT and CDR2 YYREEE (reference sequence). The CDR3 runs 16 residues. The CDR3 region has the DNA TGTGCCAGCAGCTTGTCCCCTAGCGGGGTCACAGATACGCAGTATTTT. Residues: CASSLSPSGVTDTQYF.

The chain uses TRBV9 and TRBJ1-3; no clear D gene. CDR1 is SGDLS and CDR2 is YYNGEE in the germline V gene. Trimming shortened V by 0 bases and J by 0 bases, and 7 bases separated the two germline ends. This CDR3 has 15 residues. CDR3 coding DNA: TGTGCCAGCAGCGTAGACCAGGCCTCTGGAAACACCATATATTTT. Amino acids: CASSVDQASGNTIYF.

The rearrangement links TRBV5-1 to TRBJ2-7, with 12 bases fitting TRBD2. The germline gives CDR1 SGHRS, CDR2 YFSETQ. The CDR3 runs to 16 residues. V was pared by 0 bases and J by 3 bases, with 4 bases of the junction left unmatched. CDR3 coding DNA: TGCGCCAGCAGCTTGGCCGAACTAGCGGGGGGCTACGAGCAGTACTTC. This translates into CASSLAELAGGYEQYF. Combining the CDR3 with reference TRBV5-1 and TRBJ2-7 gives the whole variable domain KAGVTQTPRYLIKTRGQQVTLSCSPISGHRSVSWYQQTPGQGLQFLFEYFSETQRNKGNFPGRFSGRQFSNSRSEMNVSTLELGDSALYLCASSLAELAGGYEQYFGPGTRLTVT.

The V gene is TRBV4-1, the J gene TRBJ2-1; 14 nucleotides align to TRBD2. V gave up 3 bases and J gave up 4 bases; unmatched junction bases: 5. This CDR3 has 17 amino acids. CDR1 and CDR2 from the germline V gene are MGHRA and YSYEKL. As DNA, the CDR3 is TGCGCCAGCAGCCAGAAGAGGACTAGCGGGGGGTACAATGAGCAGTTCTTC. Its translation: CASSQKRTSGGYNEQFF.

This chain joins TRBV5-5 and TRBJ2-2; tentative D call: TRBD2 (6 bases). Trimming took off 3 bases at V and 4 bases at J, with 13 bases between the two ends. The CDR3 spans 15 residues. Per germline, CDR1 SGHKS and CDR2 YYEKEE (reference sequence). Written as DNA, the CDR3 is TGTGCCAGCAGCTCCCTTGGGGGGAGCACCGGGGAGCTGTTTTTT. This translates into CASSSLGGSTGELFF.

The chain is built from TRBV19 and TRBJ1-1, with D perhaps matching TRBD1 (5 bases). Germline V gene lookup returns CDR1 LNHDA and CDR2 SQIVND (reference sequence). The CDR3 consists of 15 residues. V was clipped by 3 bases and J by 6 bases, with 17 bases between them. The CDR3 region is CASSIFPGGGAEAFF. Here the CDR3 DNA reads TGTGCCAGTAGTATTTTCCCCGGGGGAGGGGCTGAAGCTTTCTTT.

The chain has TRBV11-2 and TRBJ2-7, with 9 bases identical to TRBD2. J lost 0 bases, V lost 0 bases, and 12 bases had no gene match. The germline CDR1 and CDR2 sequences are SGHAT and FQNNGV. The CDR3 sequence is 19 residues long. CDR3 residues: CASSLDRVAGALNSYEQYF. CDR3 nucleotides: TGTGCCAGCAGCTTAGATCGGGTAGCGGGGGCCCTAAACTCCTACGAGCAGTACTTC.

The chain couples TRBV15 to TRBJ1-5, with D tentatively TRBD1 (5 bases). CDR1 LNHNV and CDR2 YYDKDF come from the germline V gene (reference sequence). The CDR3 runs 14 residues. V lost 5 bases and J lost 7, with 15 bases in between. The CDR3 DNA is TGTGCCACCAGCCGAGGGGAGGGTCGACAGCCCCAGCATTTT. This encodes CATSRGEGRQPQHF.

This chain uses TRBV11-3 with TRBJ1-1; D possibly corresponds to TRBD1 (5 bases). This CDR3 is built from 13 residues. Germline assignment: CDR1 SGHNT and CDR2 YENEEA. The ends were cut back, 2 bases at V and 1 base at J, with 5 bases in the middle. The CDR3 here is CASSLRGNTEAFF. The CDR3 DNA is TGTGCCAGCAGCTTAAGGGGGAACACTGAAGCTTTCTTT.

This clone was observed at least ten times. V and J are TRBV19 and TRBJ2-2; D gene unclear. The germline V gene has CDR1 LNHDA and CDR2 SQIVND (reference sequence). The ends were cut back, 9 bases at V and 11 bases at J, with 16 bases in the middle. This CDR3 contains 12 residues. Here the CDR3 reads CASAGLNSELFF. For the CDR3, the DNA is TGTGCCAGCGCAGGTCTTAACAGTGAGCTGTTTTTT.

This clone appeared once. The chain recombines TRBV10-2 with TRBJ1-2; TRBD1 might be the D (6 bases). This CDR3 region has 13 residues. V was cut by 3 bases and J by 8 bases, with 13 bases left in between. Germline V gene lookup returns CDR1 WSHSY and CDR2 SAAADI. Here the CDR3 reads CASSDTGTRGYTF. Written as DNA, the CDR3 is TGCGCCAGCAGTGATACAGGGACAAGGGGCTACACCTTC.

This clone was observed a single time. The chain recombines TRBV6-6 with TRBJ1-3; a weak D match, TRBD1 (6 bases). The CDR3 sequence is 16 residues long. V was cut by 5 bases and J by 0 bases, with 14 bases left in between. CDR1 and CDR2 (germline): MNHNY, SVGAGI (reference sequence). The CDR3 reads CASSQLGGSSGNTIYF. The CDR3 region has the DNA TGTGCCAGCAGTCAATTAGGGGGTAGCTCTGGAAACACCATATATTTT.

The CDR3 reads CATMASGDYNEQFF. Written as DNA, the CDR3 is TGTGCCACCATGGCTAGCGGGGACTACAATGAGCAGTTCTTC. V and J are TRBV24-1 and TRBJ2-1, with TRBD2 matching over 9 bases. The CDR3 is 14 residues long. Looked up from germline, CDR1 is KGHDR and CDR2 is SFDVKD. With V trimmed by 8 bases and J by 3 bases, 4 bases remained unmatched.

V is TRBV12-3 or TRBV12-4 and J is TRBJ1-6, with no clear D. The CDR3 totals 13 residues. The V and J ends lost 6 bases and 10 bases respectively, with 13 bases between them. The DNA of the CDR3 is TGTGCCAGCAGACCGAGCGGACGGTCACCCCTCCACTTT. It is translated as CASRPSGRSPLHF.

V gene TRBV2 combines with J gene TRBJ1-1; 7 nucleotides agree with TRBD1. Looked up from germline, CDR1 is SNHLY and CDR2 is FYNNEI. The trim removed 7 bases at V and 5 bases at J, leaving 7 bases unmatched. CDR3 size: 13 residues. As DNA, the CDR3 is TGTGCCAGCAACGAACAGGGGAGGACTGAAGCTTTCTTT. Its translation is CASNEQGRTEAFF. Together with reference TRBV2 and TRBJ1-1, the CDR3 gives the full variable domain: EPEVTQTPSHQVTQMGQEVILRCVPISNHLYFYWYRQILGQKVEFLVSFYNNEISEKSEIFDDQFSVERPDGSNFTLKIRSTKLEDSAMYFCASNEQGRTEAFFGQGTRLTVV.

The chain joins TRBV24-1 to TRBJ1-5; 8 nucleotides match TRBD1. Trimming removed 7 bases from V and 5 bases from J; junction bases left unmatched: 6. Germline CDR1 KGHDR, CDR2 SFDVKD. The length of the CDR3 is 14 residues. For the CDR3, the DNA is TGTGCCACCAGCGGGACAGGAGCCGATCAGCCCCAGCATTTT. Protein product: CATSGTGADQPQHF.

The chain is built from TRBV6-5 and TRBJ2-7; no firm D call. V lost 6 bases and J 7 bases, leaving 19 bases between the germline ends. The CDR3 is 14 amino acids. The germline gives CDR1 MNHEY, CDR2 SVGAGI. DNA for the CDR3: TGTGCCAGCAGCGGCTCCCCTTTTGCCGGGGAGCAGTACGTC. Protein: CASSGSPFAGEQYV.

V and J are TRBV5-1 and TRBJ1-1; D gene unclear. This CDR3 is built from 15 residues. Germline-derived CDR1 and CDR2 are SGHRS and YFSETQ. The ends were cut back, 1 base at V and 3 bases at J, with 13 bases in the middle. CDR3 in amino acids: CASSLSSTPDTEAFF. The CDR3 DNA sequence: TGCGCCAGCAGCTTGTCCTCGACACCTGACACTGAAGCTTTCTTT. Using reference TRBV5-1 and TRBJ1-1 for the parts outside the CDR3, the full variable domain is KAGVTQTPRYLIKTRGQQVTLSCSPISGHRSVSWYQQTPGQGLQFLFEYFSETQRNKGNFPGRFSGRQFSNSRSEMNVSTLELGDSALYLCASSLSSTPDTEAFFGQGTRLTVV.

This chain joins TRBV14 and TRBJ1-4; no clear D. The CDR3 has 17 residues. The ends were cut back, 0 bases at V and 0 bases at J, with 11 bases in the middle. Germline V gene sequence: CDR1 SGHDN, CDR2 FVKESK. DNA of the CDR3: TGTGCCAGCAGCCAAGATCGCCAGCGACCAACTAATGAAAAACTGTTTTTT. Amino acid sequence: CASSQDRQRPTNEKLFF.

The CDR3 DNA reads TGTGCCAGCAGCTTAGGGGACAGGGGGCTCGCTTTTGAGACCCAGTACTTC. The encoded protein is CASSLGDRGLAFETQYF. The chain is built from TRBV11-3 and TRBJ2-5; TRBD1 matches at 12 bases. V gave up 1 base and J gave up 5 bases; unmatched junction bases: 8. This CDR3 is 17 amino acids long. CDR1 and CDR2 from the germline V gene are SGHNT and YENEEA.

This chain joins TRBV6-5 and TRBJ2-7; 10 nucleotides align to TRBD1. CDR1 is MNHEY and CDR2 is SVGAGI in the germline V gene. The V gene end was trimmed by 6 bases and the J gene end by 7 bases; junction bases not matched to a gene: 6. This CDR3 comprises 13 residues. In DNA, the CDR3 is TGTGCCAGCAGAAGACAGGGGGCAGTTGAGCAGTACTTC. It codes for CASRRQGAVEQYF.